This record concerns one T cell receptor (beta chain) sequence. Its antigen remains unidentified. No base quality information exists; no much larger clone differs at one position. TCRbeta CDR3 regions were amplified from genomic DNA by means of the immunoSEQ Assay, a bias-controlled multiplex PCR. The original methods were these. Nucleated cell counts per sample were estimated from amplification of reference gene primers within the assay. To quantify the absolute abundance of each unique TCRbeta CDR3 rearrangement, sequence reads were collapsed and filtered. For each sample, productive Simpson clonality was calculated by taking the square root of Simpson's diversity index across productive rearrangements. What TCRdb holds here is the immuneACCESS table cut down to in-frame rearrangements. Part of the clones is not present; checked against another copy, under half of the missing clones reflect an unresolved V gene, and the others are unexplained. V, J and clone size reflect that table, while D and trimming were determined from the DNA. The sample data list approximately 110,000 clones, and roughly 80% of these were observed just once. Together, the top ten hold 15% of the sample.

Collaborating institutions collected whole blood in K2EDTA tubes following their own protocols. Collaborator samples were shipped for TCRbeta analysis as frozen whole blood, isolated PBMCs, or DNA extracted from either sample type. Counted from cysteine to phenylalanine, this CDR3 has 12 amino acids. The DNA shown is the 36-base CDR3, in frame from base 1. CDR1 and CDR2 are drawn from the germline V gene (reference sequence): LNHDA, SQIVND. V is shortened by 2 bases, J by 8 bases, and the region joining them spans 4 bases. The data belong to a study of blood T cell repertoires in COVID-19 (dated by TCRdb to about 2020). With respect to the entire study: Collaborator samples came from the United States, Italy and Spain and covered acute and convalescent phases of COVID-19. The prospective study material was composed of cDNA or gDNA derived from T cells, B-cell-depleted T cells, or PBMCs. Where available, HLA class I and class II types were taken from metadata supplied by the sample provider and were not determined by assay-based typing. Nearly every sample came with metadata listing a de-identified subject ID, COVID-19 status, age in years and sex. Samples were obtained from the ongoing ImmuneRACE study (first 160 participants) and from over 1,000 subjects provided by 6 global collaborators. Deeply sampled blood TCRbeta repertoires from subjects exposed to, actively infected with, or recovered from COVID-19 were included in the dataset. The repertoires were released in a freely available public database intended as a resource for research on the immune response to SARS-CoV-2. Broad study findings and their caveats: Clinical and demographic metadata were provided uncurated, with the amount varying by source and participant.

The sequence derives from a woman older than 75 with acute or convalescent COVID-19. Sequencing was done on a sample of peripheral blood. The rearrangement combines TRBV19 with TRBJ1-6; there is no confident call for the D gene. For the CDR3, the sequence is CASSIPDSPLHF. The nucleotide sequence reads as follows: TGTGCCAGTAGTATACCGGATTCACCCCTCCACTTT.